The rows below give T cell receptor beta chains drawn from one sample of a study of Graves' ophthalmopathy and Graves' hyperthyroidism. TCRdb re-called the multiplex PCR reads with MiXCR, one entry per CDR3 protein. This table holds about 48,000 distinct CDR3 sequences, around 48% found once. The sample taken for sequencing was peripheral blood. These receptors were taken from an adult man with Graves' ophthalmopathy. Both conserved end residues are part of each CDR3. Fields, in order: clone size, J gene, V gene, D gene, CDR3 protein, CDR3 DNA. The D gene is left open where the match is weak. Only some rows state a clone size, as once, few, many or a class for expanded clones.

- | TRBJ2-7 | TRBV5-8 | - | CVSSLAGQGINEQYF | TGTGTCAGCAGCTTGGCCGGACAAGGGATCAACGAGCAGTACTTC
few | TRBJ2-7 | TRBV13 | - | CASSRSVGNGNEQYF | TGTGCCAGCAGCCGGTCGGTCGGGAACGGTAACGAGCAGTACTTC
- | TRBJ2-2 | TRBV19 | - | CASTNRMGAGELSF | TGTGCCAGTACGAACAGGATGGGCGCCGGGGAGCTGTCTTTT
- | TRBJ2-5 | TRBV7-6 | - | CASSLAEGGDQPQYF | TGTGCCAGCAGCTTAGCGGAGGGGGGGGATCAGCCCCAGTACTTC
many | TRBJ1-3 | TRBV5-5 | TRBD1 | CASSGPGTGGRTIYF | TGTGCCAGCAGCGGTCCCGGGACAGGGGGACGCACCATATATTTT
- | TRBJ1-1 | TRBV10-3 | - | CAVKATSSTEAFF | TGTGCCGTTAAGGCTACCTCGAGCACTGAAGCTTTCTTT
- | TRBJ2-7 | TRBV4-2 | TRBD2 | CAISQVAGAAYEQYF | TGTGCCATCAGCCAAGTAGCGGGGGCCGCCTACGAGCAGTACTTC
- | TRBJ1-2 | TRBV6-1 | - | CASSSRDTLNYGYTF | TGTGCCAGCAGTTCCCGGGACACCTTAAACTATGGCTACACCTTC
- | TRBJ1-2 | TRBV19 | TRBD1 | CASRAGQGDGYTF | TGTGCCAGTAGAGCGGGACAGGGGGATGGCTACACCTTC
- | TRBJ1-5 | TRBV6-5 | - | CASSSESGEGQPQHF | TGTGCCAGCAGTTCGGAGTCAGGGGAAGGGCAGCCCCAGCATTTT
- | TRBJ2-1 | TRBV15 | - | CAASSLEPSSYNEQFF | TGTGCCGCCAGCAGCTTGGAACCAAGCTCCTACAATGAGCAGTTCTTC
- | TRBJ2-3 | TRBV2 | - | CASVWRSTDTQYF | TGTGCCAGCGTGTGGAGGTCCACAGATACGCAGTATTTT
many | TRBJ2-1 | TRBV5-1 | TRBD2 | CASSLEGLALSEQFF | TGCGCCAGCAGCTTGGAGGGACTAGCATTAAGTGAGCAGTTCTTC
- | TRBJ2-3 | TRBV5-1 | - | CASSSAGPMPDTQYF | TGCGCCAGCAGCTCGGCGGGACCTATGCCAGATACGCAGTATTTT
- | TRBJ2-3 | TRBV7-2 | TRBD2 | CASSRRAGGRADTQYF | TGTGCCAGCAGCCGGAGAGCGGGGGGACGCGCAGATACGCAGTATTTT
- | TRBJ1-1 | TRBV12-3/TRBV12-4 | - | CASSSRITEAFF | TGTGCCAGCAGTTCCCGGATCACTGAAGCTTTCTTT
- | TRBJ2-3 | TRBV10-1 | TRBD2 | CASSESGLAGRHEQYF | TGCGCCAGCAGTGAGAGTGGACTAGCGGGGCGGCATGAGCAGTATTTT
- | TRBJ2-1 | TRBV29-1 | TRBD2 | CSLLGRSGIYNEQFF | TGCAGCTTACTGGGCCGTAGCGGGATATACAATGAGCAGTTCTTC
- | TRBJ2-2 | TRBV2 | TRBD1 | CASSLQGAAGELFF | TGTGCCAGCAGTTTACAGGGGGCGGCTGGGGAGCTGTTTTTT
- | TRBJ1-4 | TRBV14 | - | CASRRTGNEKLFF | TGTGCCAGCAGGAGGACCGGTAATGAAAAACTGTTTTTT